The text below deals with one T cell receptor (beta chain). This receptor's antigen is unknown. It has no much larger one-base neighbor in the sample; base qualities were not kept. This specimen comes from a study of blood T cell repertoires in COVID-19 (dated by TCRdb to between 2020 and 2021). The study in broad terms: The collaborator samples originated in the United States, Italy and Spain and spanned the acute and convalescent phases of COVID-19. The prospective study material was composed of cDNA or gDNA derived from T cells, B-cell-depleted T cells, or PBMCs. Subjects who had been exposed to COVID-19, were actively infected with it, or had recovered from it provided the deeply sampled blood TCRbeta repertoires that made up the dataset. The repertoires were released in a freely available public database meant as a resource for research on the immune response to SARS-CoV-2. Samples were obtained from the ongoing ImmuneRACE study (first 160 participants) and from about 1,300 subjects provided by 6 global collaborators. Nearly every sample came with metadata listing a de-identified subject ID, COVID-19 status, age in years and sex. Where HLA class I and class II types were available, the types were taken from metadata supplied by the sample provider, not from assay-based typing. The research as a whole found: Clinical and demographic metadata were provided uncurated, with the amount varying by source and participant.

Whole blood was collected in K2EDTA tubes by collaborating institutions according to the institutions' own protocols. For TCRbeta analysis, collaborators shipped samples as frozen whole blood, isolated PBMCs, or DNA extracted from either of those sample types. The immunoSEQ Assay, a bias-controlled multiplex PCR, was used to amplify TCRbeta CDR3 regions from genomic DNA. Processing in the source paper ran as follows. Within the assay, amplification of reference gene primers was used to estimate how many nucleated cells each sample contained. To quantify the absolute abundance of each unique TCRbeta CDR3 rearrangement, sequence reads were collapsed and filtered. For each sample, productive Simpson clonality was calculated as the square root of Simpson's diversity index over productive rearrangements. In its TCRdb copy, this immuneACCESS table keeps in-frame sequences only and misses some clones. Where compared with another copy, unresolved V genes explain less than half of these, and the others have no known cause. Clone size and V and J calls were adopted from that table, with D and trimming inferred from the DNA. This sample gives about 250,000 clones in total; roughly four fifths of them show up just once. Jointly, the top ten make up 7.5% to 10% of the sample.

From a lookup of the germline V gene, CDR1 and CDR2 are SGHRS and YFSETQ. The CDR3, from cysteine to phenylalanine, totals 16 residues. Just the 48-base CDR3 DNA is kept, in frame starting at base 1. Trimmed from V: 1 base; trimmed from J: 6 bases; junction bases lacking a gene match: 10. The sequence joins TRBV5-1 to TRBJ2-4; 7 central nucleotides agree with TRBD1. Sequenced input: peripheral blood. The sequence was collected from a man older than 75 with acute or convalescent COVID-19. The nucleotide sequence is given as TGCGCCAGCAGCTTGTCGGCAGGGGGTTGGAGAAACATTCAGTACTTC. Its protein is CASSLSAGGWRNIQYF.